This entry describes one TCR beta chain. Its antigen is still unknown. The data belong to a study of spatial heterogeneity in lung cancer. Turning to the study itself: More beta-chain than alpha-chain sequences were consistently detected. Across tumor regions, counts of TCR transcripts showed a strong correlation with a T cell module score derived from matched bulk RNA-seq. Study results and caveats: For expanded intratumoral alpha and beta TCRs, counts tracked tumor mutation counts.

Every cDNA TCR molecule received its own unique molecular identifier. TCRdb passed the 5' RACE reads through MiXCR, listing each CDR3 protein once. The sample yields about 1,500 distinct CDR3 sequences, about 14% seen once. The time point here: sample taken at primary tumor resection. The clonotype comes from a male donor with early-stage non-small cell lung cancer. This sample comprised lung tumor tissue, obtained at surgery.

CDR3 DNA sequence: TGTGCCAGCAGTGACGGGACAGGGTCCTACGAGCAGTACTTC. It is translated as CASSDGTGSYEQYF. V is TRBV12-3 or TRBV12-4 and J is TRBJ2-7; TRBD1 matches at 9 bases. V dropped 5 bases and J dropped 1; count of bases not matched to a gene: 3. The CDR3 covers 14 residues.